Presented here are 5 T cell receptor beta chains from one specimen sequenced in a study of neurological immune-mediated disorders. TCRdb reprocessed the 5' RACE reads via MiXCR and lists one record per CDR3 protein. The data show around 79,000 distinct CDR3 sequences, approximately 14% seen once. The specimen was PBMCs. The receptors derive from a woman between 45 and 60 years old in good health.

This clonotype was picked up many times. The gene calls are TRBV7-6 and TRBJ2-1, with 9 bases aligning to TRBD2. With 3 bases clipped from V and 6 bases from J, the junction kept 6 bases outside the gene matches. CDR1 and CDR2 from the germline V gene are SGHVS and FNYEAQ. The CDR3 is 15 residues long. CDR3 in amino acids: CASSFRLAGSNEQFF. The DNA of the CDR3 is TGTGCCAGCAGCTTTCGGCTAGCGGGGTCCAATGAGCAGTTCTTC.

A note on this clonotype: A read error may produce the germline difference seen at one junction end. This sequence joins TRBV20-1 and TRBJ2-7, with D perhaps matching TRBD2 (5 bases). From germline, CDR1 is DFQATT and CDR2 SNEGSKA (reference sequence). This CDR3 spans 14 amino acids. The CDR3 nucleotides read TGCAGTGCTAGAGCCGGGGTAAGTTCCTACGTGCAGTACTTC. It encodes CSARAGVSSYVQYF.

This clonotype was seen repeatedly, ten times or more. This rearrangement joins TRBV3-1 to TRBJ2-1; D might be TRBD2 (6 bases). Germline lookup yields CDR1 LGHDT and CDR2 YNNKEL (reference sequence). With 5 bases removed from V and 8 bases from J, the gap between germline ends came to 22 bases. The CDR3 runs to 16 residues. The CDR3 DNA sequence: TGTGCCAGCAGCAGGAGGGGTACTGGAAGGGCCCATGAGCAGTTCTTC. This codes for CASSRRGTGRAHEQFF.

This clonotype has a count of ten or more. The rearrangement uses TRBV15 and TRBJ2-1; D possibly matches TRBD1 or TRBD2 (5 bases each). The CDR3 has 16 amino acids. Trimming pared 3 bases from V and 12 bases from J, leaving 24 bases between. Germline values: CDR1 LNHNV, CDR2 YYDKDF (reference sequence). The CDR3 loop is CATSRTARDPDGVQFF. The CDR3 DNA reads TGTGCCACCAGCAGGACAGCAAGGGACCCGGATGGTGTGCAGTTCTTC.

This clonotype has ten or more counts. The rearrangement links TRBV4-2 to TRBJ2-3; TRBD2 is a possible D gene (7 bases). The CDR3 extends over 17 amino acids. Germline V gene sequence: CDR1 LGHNA, CDR2 YNFKEQ. Trimming cost V 4 bases and J 5 bases, with 22 bases left between them. The chain's CDR3 is CASSRGGGLTTRDTQYF. The CDR3 region has the DNA TGTGCCAGCAGCCGAGGGGGGGGTCTAACGACCCGAGATACGCAGTATTTT.